One and the same sample provided the 24 T cell receptor beta chains below, sequenced in a study of cytomegalovirus exposure and HLA in healthy donors. The PCR contained 60 Vbeta and 13 Jbeta primers. TCRdb's copy holds only in-frame clones and misses some; the assay was immunoSEQ multiplex PCR. The table includes 160,000 or so clones, around 78% detected once. Sequencing was performed on PBMCs. The receptors here all came from a woman in her thirties or forties in good health and CMV-seronegative.

V is TRBV19 and J is TRBJ2-1; 9 nucleotides match TRBD2. V lost 3 bases and J lost 9; bases outside the gene matches: 12. The CDR3 totals 16 residues. Germline lookup yields CDR1 LNHDA and CDR2 SQIVND (reference sequence). The CDR3 spells CASSMGAAGGQFEQFF. In DNA form, the CDR3 reads TGTGCCAGTAGTATGGGGGCAGCGGGAGGCCAATTTGAGCAGTTCTTC.

The chain employs TRBV4-2 and TRBJ1-1; 7 positions match TRBD1. CDR1 is LGHNA and CDR2 is YNFKEQ in the germline V gene. This CDR3 region has 15 residues. J gave up 7 bases and V 0 bases, and 8 bases lay outside the gene matches. CDR3 bases: TGTGCCAGCAGCCAAGAAGTGGCAGGGGGGTTTGAAGCTTTCTTT. It codes for CASSQEVAGGFEAFF.

V gene TRBV6-1 combines with J gene TRBJ2-2, with 7 positions matching TRBD2. This CDR3 region has 15 residues. With 4 bases clipped from V and 0 bases from J, the junction kept 2 bases outside the gene matches. CDR1 is MNHNS and CDR2 is SASEGT in the germline V gene. The CDR3 sequence is CASSASGTNTGELFF. CDR3 coding DNA: TGTGCCAGCAGTGCTAGCGGAACGAACACCGGGGAGCTGTTTTTT.

This rearrangement joins TRBV7-3 to TRBJ2-2; no clear D gene. Germline assignment: CDR1 SGHTA and CDR2 FQGTGA. Trimming left V 5 bases short and J 6 bases short, with 10 bases between. CDR3 size: 13 residues. The CDR3 nucleotides are TGTGCCAGCAGCACGTACTACCCCGGGGAGCTGTTTTTT. It yields the protein CASSTYYPGELFF.

The V call is TRBV2, the J call TRBJ1-1; 9 nucleotides match TRBD1. Germline values: CDR1 SNHLY, CDR2 FYNNEI. This CDR3 comprises 14 residues. V was pared by 8 bases and J by 4 bases, with 8 bases of the junction left unmatched. CDR3 amino acids: CASVSGTGFTEAFF. CDR3 coding DNA: TGTGCCAGCGTCTCCGGGACAGGGTTCACTGAAGCTTTCTTT.

The V and J genes are TRBV5-1 and TRBJ1-2; D may be TRBD1 (5 bases). This CDR3 region has 18 residues. V was clipped by 2 bases and J by 4 bases, with 24 bases between them. Germline loops: CDR1 SGHRS, CDR2 YFSETQ. The CDR3 nucleotides are TGCGCCAGCAGCTTCGATTCCCGAGGCCAGGGATTAGGCTATGGCTACACCTTC. Translating gives CASSFDSRGQGLGYGYTF.

This chain uses TRBV2 with TRBJ2-7, with D hard to call. The germline V gene has CDR1 SNHLY and CDR2 FYNNEI. V lost 8 bases to trimming and J lost 4 bases, with 21 bases between them. This CDR3 region has 15 residues. The CDR3 loop is CASLPAHNEGYEQYF. Here the CDR3 DNA reads TGTGCCAGCCTTCCAGCGCATAATGAAGGATACGAGCAGTACTTC.

This rearrangement joins TRBV27 to TRBJ2-7; 10 bases fit TRBD2. Germline CDR1 MNHEY, CDR2 SMNVEV (reference sequence). The junction had 8 bases not matched to a gene; V was cut back by 4 bases and J by 5 bases. The CDR3 has 15 residues. The CDR3 sequence: CASSSPKREGNEQYF. CDR3 nucleotides: TGTGCCAGCAGTTCCCCCAAGCGGGAGGGGAACGAGCAGTACTTC.

V and J are TRBV30 and TRBJ1-1; weak D call: TRBD1 (6 bases). Germline loops: CDR1 GTSNPN, CDR2 SVGIG (reference sequence). The CDR3 runs 13 residues. CDR3 region: CGWGRGANTEAFF. CDR3 nucleotide sequence: TGTGGGTGGGGGAGGGGGGCGAACACTGAAGCTTTCTTT.

The DNA of the CDR3 is TGTGCCAGCAGTGAGACAGGGGTGGTTCAGCCCCAGCATTTT. Protein product: CASSETGVVQPQHF. The genes are TRBV6-1 and TRBJ1-5; TRBD1 agrees at 8 bases. The CDR3 loop spans 14 amino acids. The germline V gene encodes CDR1 MNHNS and CDR2 SASEGT. Trimming cost V 3 bases and J 6 bases; bases outside gene matches: 4.

This chain uses TRBV19 with TRBJ2-4, with 7 bases identical to TRBD2. Germline CDR1 and CDR2: LNHDA and SQIVND (reference sequence). This CDR3 contains 17 residues. The V gene end was trimmed by 1 base and the J gene end by 2 bases; junction bases not matched to a gene: 8. In nucleotides, the CDR3 is TGTGCCAGTAGTATAGTGGGGGGGATCGCGTCCAAAAACATTCAGTACTTC. This encodes CASSIVGGIASKNIQYF.

This chain joins TRBV9 and TRBJ2-1; TRBD1 matches at 7 bases. Germline assignment: CDR1 SGDLS and CDR2 YYNGEE. The CDR3 sequence is 15 residues long. V lost 0 bases and J lost 5; bases outside the gene matches: 5. CDR3 protein: CASSVEGTADNEQFF. The DNA of the CDR3 is TGTGCCAGCAGCGTAGAGGGGACAGCAGACAATGAGCAGTTCTTC. Looking up the rest from reference TRBV9 and TRBJ2-1 gives the full variable domain: DSGVTQTPKHLITATGQRVTLRCSPRSGDLSVYWYQQSLDQGLQFLIQYYNGEERAKGNILERFSAQQFPDLHSELNLSSLELGDSALYFCASSVEGTADNEQFFGPGTRLTVL.

The V call is TRBV5-1, the J call TRBJ2-7; a weak D match, TRBD1 (6 bases). The V end was cut by 5 bases, the J end by 5 bases, with 17 bases between. This CDR3 has 14 residues. Germline V gene data show CDR1 as SGHRS and CDR2 as YFSETQ. This CDR3 is CASRGTPGVDEQYF. The CDR3 DNA sequence: TGCGCCAGCAGGGGGACACCCGGGGTTGACGAGCAGTACTTC.

This chain joins TRBV19 and TRBJ2-2; TRBD2 matches 12 bases. This CDR3 spans 16 amino acids. Trimming removed 5 bases from V and 1 base from J; junction bases left unmatched: 2. CDR1 LNHDA and CDR2 SQIVND come from the germline V gene (reference sequence). The CDR3 DNA follows: TGTGCCAGTAGTGAACTAGCGGGAGGGAACACCGGGGAGCTGTTTTTT. Its protein is CASSELAGGNTGELFF.

The genes are TRBV30 and TRBJ2-5; perhaps TRBD2 as D (6 bases). V lost 7 bases and J 4 bases, leaving 19 bases between the germline ends. Germline lookup yields CDR1 GTSNPN and CDR2 SVGIG (reference sequence). The CDR3 is 14 amino acids. The CDR3 DNA reads as TGTGCCTCCCGGGACGGGGCCGGGGGAGAGACCCAGTACTTC. This gives the protein CASRDGAGGETQYF.

The gene calls are TRBV6-5 and TRBJ2-7; TRBD2 is a possible D gene (5 bases). This CDR3 has 16 amino acids. Looked up from germline, CDR1 is MNHEY and CDR2 is SVGAGI. Trimming removed 0 bases at V and 2 bases at J, with 14 bases between. CDR3 in amino acids: CASSYSSGDYPYEQYF. The CDR3, as DNA: TGTGCCAGCAGTTACTCGTCAGGCGACTATCCCTACGAGCAGTACTTC.

The rearrangement joins TRBV15 to TRBJ2-7, with D possibly matching TRBD2 (5 bases). From germline, CDR1 is LNHNV and CDR2 YYDKDF (reference sequence). V lost 0 bases and J 6 bases, leaving 9 bases between the germline ends. CDR3 length equals 13 residues. CDR3 sequence reads: CATSRDPGGEQYF. Here the CDR3 DNA reads TGTGCCACCAGCAGAGATCCAGGAGGCGAGCAGTACTTC.

The chain has TRBV29-1 and TRBJ2-1, with 8 nucleotides matching TRBD2. J lost 6 bases, V lost 7 bases, and 8 bases had no gene match. This CDR3 is 13 amino acids long. Germline CDR1 and CDR2: SQVTM and ANQGSEA. The CDR3: CSGLAGLGNEQFF. CDR3 nucleotides: TGCAGCGGATTAGCGGGATTAGGCAATGAGCAGTTCTTC.

V and J are TRBV6-5 and TRBJ2-2; D gene unclear. The V gene's germline CDR1 is MNHEY and CDR2 SVGAGI. Deletions cut 0 bases from V and 1 base from J, with 6 bases between. CDR3 length: 15 residues. In DNA, the CDR3 is TGTGCCAGCAGTTACTCTCCCATGAACACCGGGGAGCTGTTTTTT. As protein: CASSYSPMNTGELFF.

The rearrangement links TRBV30 to TRBJ2-1; TRBD2 matches 12 bases. Germline V gives CDR1 GTSNPN, CDR2 SVGIG (reference sequence). The ends lost 0 bases at V and 8 bases at J; junction bases unmatched: 5. The CDR3 consists of 15 residues. The CDR3 DNA reads as TGTGCCTGGAGTGTACTAGCGGGAGGAGGGGATGAGCAGTTCTTC. This translates into CAWSVLAGGGDEQFF. The whole variable domain, filled in from reference TRBV30 and TRBJ2-1, reads SQTIHQWPATLVQPVGSPLSLECTVEGTSNPNLYWYRQAAGRGLQLLFYSVGIGQISSEVPQNLSASRPQDRQFILSSKKLLLSDSGFYLCAWSVLAGGGDEQFFGPGTRLTVL.

The DNA for the CDR3 is TGTGCCAGCAGCCCCGTTATCGGCGAGCAGTACTTC. Translated: CASSPVIGEQYF. V is TRBV7-2 and J is TRBJ2-7; D not certain. This CDR3 has 12 amino acids. Trimming shortened V by 5 bases and J by 6 bases, and 11 bases separated the two germline ends. The germline gives CDR1 SGHTA, CDR2 FQGNSA.

The V gene is TRBV30, the J gene TRBJ2-2; possible D gene TRBD1, 6 bases. Germline V lookup: CDR1 GTSNPN, CDR2 SVGIG (reference sequence). CDR3 length: 13 amino acids. The CDR3 spells CAVAGANTGELFF. CDR3 nucleotide sequence: TGTGCGGTGGCAGGGGCGAACACCGGGGAGCTGTTTTTT.

This chain links TRBV7-3 with TRBJ2-2, with a tentative D call TRBD2 (5 bases). This CDR3 comprises 13 residues. The germline gives CDR1 SGHTA, CDR2 FQGTGA. V dropped 3 bases and J dropped 7 bases, with 9 bases sitting between them. The CDR3 DNA reads TGTGCCAGCAGCTTCCGGGAAGGCGGGGAGCTGTTTTTT. It specifies CASSFREGGELFF.

CDR3 in amino acids: CASSLSGVRNYGYTF. For the CDR3, the DNA is TGTGCCAGCAGTTTAAGCGGGGTGAGAAACTATGGCTACACCTTC. The chain joins TRBV27 to TRBJ1-2; D gene ambiguous. Trimming left V 2 bases short and J 2 bases short, with 12 bases between. The CDR3 contains 15 residues. Germline CDR1 and CDR2: MNHEY and SMNVEV (reference sequence).